A single sample gave rise to the 28 T cell receptor beta chains below, sequenced in a study of CXCR3-negative and CXCR3-positive naive CD8 T cells (dated by TCRdb to about 2019). What the study reported, not specific to this receptor: TRB CDR3s from CXCR3-positive naive cells showed higher hydrophobicity (lower Kidera factor 4), lower energy, and higher strength and volume indices than CXCR3-negative naive cells.

No antigens are known for them. Instrument on record: NextSeq 550. The Human TCR Profiling Kit (MiLaboratory) was used to make UMI-labeled 5' RACE TRB cDNA libraries. Each entry corresponds to one CDR3 protein sequence from reads that TCRdb reprocessed, and DNA is not given. This specimen's table enumerates about 150,000 distinct CDR3 sequences. Together, the top ten hold about 0.48% of the sample. Sequenced: naive CXCR3+ CD8+ T cells from blood. Per the publication, the cell subset or site label means: CD45RO-CCR7+CD27+CD95- naive CD8+ T cells expressing CXCR3 (TNR3+). These receptors all stem from a human donor in good health. Some clones in this sample may be carry-over from other donors' samples.

This rearrangement joins TRBV4-1 to TRBJ2-7; without DNA, the TCRdb call of TRBD2 cannot be checked. The CDR3 totals 13 residues. In germline, CDR1 is MGHRA, CDR2 YSYEKL. The CDR3: CASSPSPAYEQYF.

The gene calls are TRBV28 and TRBJ1-5; as DNA is missing, the TRBD1 call by TCRdb cannot be tested. The CDR3 has 14 amino acids. Germline V gene data show CDR1 as MDHEN and CDR2 as SYDVKM. CDR3: CASSFQGSNQPQHF.

The chain recombines TRBV20-1 with TRBJ2-7; TCRdb lists TRBD1, though no DNA is available to test this call. The CDR3 is 15 residues long. The germline V gene encodes CDR1 DFQATT and CDR2 SNEGSKA (reference sequence). The CDR3 here is CSATDPGRASYEQYF.

The chain carries TRBV13 and TRBJ2-1; without DNA, the TCRdb call of TRBD2 cannot be checked. The CDR3 spans 18 residues. Germline V lookup: CDR1 PRHDT, CDR2 FYEKMQ (reference sequence). CDR3: CASSLAGSGLLILNEQFF.

The V and J genes are TRBV15 and TRBJ2-1; TCRdb indicates TRBD2, and absent DNA this call remains unverified. CDR3 length: 16 residues. The germline V gene encodes CDR1 LNHNV and CDR2 YYDKDF (reference sequence). CDR3 region: CATSRDRSGANNEQFF.

The V gene is TRBV12-3 or TRBV12-4, the J gene TRBJ2-7; TCRdb indicates TRBD2, and absent DNA this call remains unverified. The CDR3 loop spans 14 amino acids. CDR3 residues: CASSSEAGGYEQYF.

The chain employs TRBV6-2 or TRBV6-3 and TRBJ1-6. The CDR3 contains 16 residues. The germline V gene has CDR1 MNHEY and CDR2 SVGEGT. This CDR3 is CASSYVWSSYNSPLHF.

V is TRBV13 and J is TRBJ2-7; the TCRdb D gene call, TRBD1, has no DNA to confirm it. The CDR3 is made up of 14 amino acids. Germline values: CDR1 PRHDT, CDR2 FYEKMQ (reference sequence). CDR3 amino acids: CASSLPGEGYEQYF. The full variable domain, rest sourced from reference TRBV13 and TRBJ2-7, is AAGVIQSPRHLIKEKRETATLKCYPIPRHDTVYWYQQGPGQDPQFLISFYEKMQSDKGSIPDRFSAQQFSDYHSELNMSSLELGDSALYFCASSLPGEGYEQYFGPGTRLTVT.

This chain uses TRBV7-9 with TRBJ2-3. Germline V gives CDR1 SEHNR, CDR2 FQNEAQ (reference sequence). The CDR3 spans 12 residues. The CDR3 loop reads CASSLGPDTQYF.

The chain combines TRBV4-3 with TRBJ2-2; the D call from TCRdb, TRBD1, cannot be confirmed without DNA. From germline, CDR1 is LGHNA and CDR2 YSLEER. The CDR3 loop spans 14 amino acids. The CDR3 loop reads CASRGRGYTGELFF.

The V gene is TRBV4-3, the J gene TRBJ2-4; TCRdb lists TRBD1, though no DNA is available to test this call. The germline V gene encodes CDR1 LGHNA and CDR2 YSLEER. This CDR3 has 15 amino acids. The CDR3 reads CASSQDRDAKNIQYF.

The chain is built from TRBV5-1 and TRBJ1-1; lacking DNA, the TRBD1 call made by TCRdb goes unchecked. The V gene's germline CDR1 is SGHRS and CDR2 YFSETQ. The CDR3 runs to 14 residues. The CDR3 protein is CASSLGQGGTEAFF.

CDR3 sequence: CASKQGEKLFF. The chain recombines TRBV21-1 with TRBJ1-4; with no DNA, the TCRdb D assignment of TRBD1 cannot be verified. TRBV21-1 is labeled a pseudogene. The CDR3 extends over 11 amino acids.

The chain employs TRBV10-2 and TRBJ2-5; the D call from TCRdb, TRBD2, cannot be confirmed without DNA. The CDR3 covers 13 residues. CDR1 is WSHSY and CDR2 is SAAADI in the germline V gene. This CDR3 is CASSGTSAETQYF.

The genes are TRBV5-1 and TRBJ2-5. The germline CDR1 and CDR2 sequences are SGHRS and YFSETQ. The CDR3 is made up of 15 amino acids. The CDR3 loop is CASSLAGILGETQYF.

The chain carries TRBV30 and TRBJ2-1. The CDR3 has 12 amino acids. Germline lookup yields CDR1 GTSNPN and CDR2 SVGIG (reference sequence). This chain's CDR3 is CAWSNSYNEQFF.

The chain combines TRBV28 with TRBJ2-5; TCRdb designates TRBD2, a call that cannot be tested without DNA. The CDR3 is made up of 17 amino acids. The germline V gene encodes CDR1 MDHEN and CDR2 SYDVKM. The chain's CDR3 is CASSSPRKRDLQETQYF.

The V call is TRBV4-3, the J call TRBJ2-1; there is no DNA to check the TCRdb D call of TRBD1. The CDR3 totals 14 residues. The germline V gene encodes CDR1 LGHNA and CDR2 YSLEER. The chain's CDR3 is CASSQNAGGSEQFF.

J is TRBJ2-7 and V is TRBV7-9. The germline V gene has CDR1 SEHNR and CDR2 FQNEAQ (reference sequence). This CDR3 is 14 amino acids long. The CDR3 region is CASSHSSGGPEQYF.

CDR3: CASSYSSAGRNEQYF. This rearrangement joins TRBV6-6 to TRBJ2-7; with no DNA, the TCRdb D assignment of TRBD1 cannot be verified. This CDR3 is built from 15 residues. CDR1 MNHNY and CDR2 SVGAGI come from the germline V gene (reference sequence).

The rearrangement links TRBV7-9 to TRBJ2-1; TCRdb selects TRBD2, and the lack of DNA leaves this call unchecked. The CDR3 consists of 16 residues. Per germline, CDR1 SEHNR and CDR2 FQNEAQ (reference sequence). The CDR3 protein is CASSPIGLSSYNEQFF.

The chain uses TRBV7-9 and TRBJ2-7; the TCRdb D gene call, TRBD1, has no DNA to confirm it. The CDR3 loop spans 13 amino acids. The germline V gene has CDR1 SEHNR and CDR2 FQNEAQ (reference sequence). Here the CDR3 reads CASSPGTEYEQYF.

This chain connects TRBV20-1 to TRBJ2-4; TCRdb's D call, TRBD1, is unchecked because there is no DNA. Per the germline V gene, CDR1 is DFQATT and CDR2 is SNEGSKA (reference sequence). The CDR3 loop spans 13 amino acids. CDR3 sequence: CSAAGWDKNIQYF.

This rearrangement joins TRBV5-1 to TRBJ1-1. Germline V gene lookup returns CDR1 SGHRS and CDR2 YFSETQ. This CDR3 region has 13 residues. The CDR3 loop is CASSLVGVAEAFF.

The CDR3 loop reads CASSHSRLAVTYEQYF. The chain combines TRBV3-1 with TRBJ2-7; no DNA is available, so the TRBD2 call from TCRdb remains unchecked. The CDR3 is made up of 16 amino acids. Germline loops: CDR1 LGHDT, CDR2 YNNKEL (reference sequence).

This chain links TRBV29-1 with TRBJ2-1. The CDR3 totals 14 residues. The V gene's germline CDR1 is SQVTM and CDR2 ANQGSEA. The CDR3 here is CSVIWVEDYNEQFF.

The chain recombines TRBV29-1 with TRBJ2-2; with no DNA, the TCRdb D assignment of TRBD1 cannot be verified. CDR1 and CDR2 from the germline V gene are SQVTM and ANQGSEA. The CDR3 runs to 15 residues. The CDR3 here is CSVEGRGLFTGELFF.

The chain uses TRBV29-1 and TRBJ1-1; TCRdb selects TRBD1, and the lack of DNA leaves this call unchecked. Germline lookup yields CDR1 SQVTM and CDR2 ANQGSEA. CDR3 size: 14 residues. CDR3 amino acids: CSVVPRDRNTEAFF.